This T cell receptor beta chain was sequenced for a study of blood T cells in healthy people across ages. Study results and caveats: Strong correlation linked observed beta diversity and percent naive T cells.

Per sample, at least 6 micrograms of total RNA were extracted. Germline V gene data show CDR1 as DFQATT and CDR2 as SNEGSKA (reference sequence). Trimming cost V 1 base and J 10 bases; bases outside gene matches: 8. The CDR3 length is 14 residues. On this clonotype: Its antigen remains unknown.

Using a J-beta primer mix together with a sample-barcoded 5' primer, a second PCR was run for about 7 to 12 cycles. Tags on each cDNA molecule came from a template-switch adaptor with 12 random nucleotides. Via MiXCR, TCRdb re-called the 5' RACE reads, giving one row per CDR3 protein. The table lists some 700,000 distinct CDR3 sequences, 22% of them singletons. The chain has TRBV20-1 and TRBJ2-1; 9 nucleotides match TRBD2. This clonotype was obtained from a man between 65 and 85 years old in good health. Source material: blood. CDR3 region: CSARVGGGAWEQFF. The DNA of the CDR3 is TGCAGTGCTAGAGTTGGCGGGGGGGCTTGGGAGCAGTTCTTC.